What follows is one T cell receptor (beta chain) and its context. Antigen unknown. This entry is derived from a study of cytomegalovirus exposure and HLA in healthy donors. Study-wide background: In a later analysis, the roughly 130 validation repertoires were reported to have used the same platform as the roughly 610 first-cohort repertoires.

Trimming took off 3 bases at V and 0 bases at J, with 8 bases between the two ends. This CDR3 spans 14 amino acids. The V gene's germline CDR1 is SGDLS and CDR2 YYNGEE. Using immunoSEQ multiplex PCR, the repertoire was profiled, and TCRdb retains in-frame clones only, with some absent. The data hold 70,000 to 95,000 clones, with approximately 93% observed a single time. General observations from the study: Many donors carried some public TCRs, although rarity characterized most TCR sequences. The classifier was said to identify cytomegalovirus status with high specificity and sensitivity.

The sequenced material came from PBMCs. This sequence joins TRBV9 and TRBJ2-3; D is undetermined. The clonotype comes from a woman aged 30 to 39 in good health and CMV-seronegative. CDR3 loop: CASSGQTSTDTQYF. CDR3 DNA sequence: TGTGCCAGCAGCGGACAAACTAGCACAGATACGCAGTATTTT.